This paragraph reports one TCR beta chain. The entry originates in a study of blood T cell repertoires in COVID-19. The wider study: Acute and convalescent COVID-19 specimens originated in the United States, Italy and Spain. PBMCs, B-cell-depleted T cells, or T cells were the source of the cDNA or gDNA that made up the material.

In the original analysis: The authors estimated nucleated cell counts from reference gene primer amplification. The method was immunoSEQ multiplex PCR; TCRdb's version includes in-frame clones alone and lacks a portion of them. The V and J calls and the clone size are those of that table, but D and trimming were determined from the DNA. Of fewer than 500,000 clones listed, about nine tenths are singletons. CDR3 size: 15 residues. Per the germline V gene, CDR1 is KGHSH and CDR2 is LQKENI. Trimming cost V 1 base and J 4 bases; bases outside gene matches: 4. Source material: peripheral blood. This TCR came from a woman aged 25 to 39 with active or convalescent COVID-19. This sequence joins TRBV18 and TRBJ2-1; 7 nucleotides align to TRBD2. CDR3 in DNA: TGTGCCAGCTCACCACGAAGCGGGGAGTACAATGAGCAGTTCTTC. Amino acids: CASSPRSGEYNEQFF.